This T cell receptor beta chain was obtained from a study of shared clonotypes between healthy human individuals. Study as a whole: CD4 naive and memory got three plates each, CD8 naive two, CD8 memory one. Study-level results: Some naive CD4 clonotypes, 4% to 6%, turned up in common across a handful of donors.

This CDR3 region has 15 residues. Per germline, CDR1 LNHDA and CDR2 SQIVND (reference sequence). V was cut by 7 bases and J by 0 bases, with 12 bases left in between. Clones were read by immunoSEQ multiplex PCR, and TCRdb kept only the in-frame ones, dropping some. The sample lists about 2.4 million clones, roughly 93% occurring once. Donors comprised only Caucasian adults living in Nashville, Tennessee. Worth noting for this clone: Its antigen is as yet unknown.

The V and J genes are TRBV19 and TRBJ1-4; a possible D gene is TRBD1 (5 bases). This receptor was identified in a man younger than 35 in good health. Some clones in this sample may be carry-over from other donors' samples. The sequencing sample was made of naive CD4+ T cells from PBMCs. Subset defined: CD45RA+ positively selected. The DNA for the CDR3 is TGTGCCAGTACCGAGGGGCCTGCAACTAATGAAAAACTGTTTTTT. This encodes CASTEGPATNEKLFF.